The TCR beta chain described here comes from a study of T cells after yellow fever vaccination. The study's findings and limits: In post-booster samples, most primary-vaccination clones reappeared (just under 97% CD4, 88% CD8).

This CDR3 comprises 14 residues. V lost 3 bases and J 8 bases, leaving 14 bases between the germline ends. CDR1 is LNHDA and CDR2 is SQIVND in the germline V gene (reference sequence). 5'RACE template switching added a universal primer site and UMIs to TCR cDNA. In TCRdb, the 5' RACE reads were re-called with MiXCR into one record per CDR3 protein. The sample has approximately 450,000 distinct CDR3 sequences, roughly a sixth seen once; the top ten hold roughly a sixth. To note about this clonotype: Antigen specificity is unknown.

This TCR came from a man in his late teens or twenties who received the YFV17D yellow fever vaccine. The specimen was PBMCs, collected before the yellow fever booster vaccination. The genes are TRBV19 and TRBJ2-1; D gene unclear. The CDR3 sequence is CASSMHSSPHEQFF. The CDR3 DNA reads TGTGCCAGTAGTATGCACAGCAGTCCCCATGAGCAGTTCTTC.